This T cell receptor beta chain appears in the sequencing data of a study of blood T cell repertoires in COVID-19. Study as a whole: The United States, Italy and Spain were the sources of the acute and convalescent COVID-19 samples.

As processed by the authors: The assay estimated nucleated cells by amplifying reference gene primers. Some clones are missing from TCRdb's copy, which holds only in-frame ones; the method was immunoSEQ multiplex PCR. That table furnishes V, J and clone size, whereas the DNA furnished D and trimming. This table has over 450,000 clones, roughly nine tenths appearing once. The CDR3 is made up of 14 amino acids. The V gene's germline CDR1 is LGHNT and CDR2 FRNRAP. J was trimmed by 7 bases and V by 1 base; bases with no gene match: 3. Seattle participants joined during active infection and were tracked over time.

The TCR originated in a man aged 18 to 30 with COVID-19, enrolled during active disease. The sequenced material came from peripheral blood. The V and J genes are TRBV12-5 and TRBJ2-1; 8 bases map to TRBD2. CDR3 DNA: TGTGCTAGTGGTTTGGCCGGGGGGGGGAATGAGCAGTTCTTC. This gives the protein CASGLAGGGNEQFF. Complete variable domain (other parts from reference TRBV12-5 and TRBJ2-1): DARVTQTPRHKVTEMGQEVTMRCQPILGHNTVFWYRQTMMQGLELLAYFRNRAPLDDSGMPKDRFSAEMPDATLATLKIQPSEPRDSAVYFCASGLAGGGNEQFFGPGTRLTVL.